The clone carrying this TCR beta chain was counted ten times or more. The data are from a study of low-dose radiotherapy and immunotherapy resistance in tumors. Whole-study context: A dose of 1 Gy per fraction every two weeks went to Cohort 2, totaling 13 Gy over 26 weeks.

Gene-specific TRAV and TRBV primers were used for first-strand cDNA, covering alpha and beta chains. The PCR that amplified TCRs ran for approximately 20 cycles, relying on a constant-region primer and a V-primer adapter. One entry per CDR3 protein results from TCRdb running MiXCR on the reads. The table includes approximately 100,000 distinct CDR3 sequences, less than 25% detected once. CDR1 is SEHNR and CDR2 is FQNEAQ in the germline V gene (reference sequence). Trimming took 0 bases from V and 6 from J, leaving 6 bases between them. The CDR3 is 12 amino acids. Time point in this sample: after trial treatment. This sample's treatment: LDRT plus nivolumab, ipilimumab, low-dose cyclophosphamide and aspirin (RACIN trial). Treatment combined nivolumab, ipilimumab, aspirin, low-dose cyclophosphamide and low-dose radiotherapy in a dose-escalation trial. Eligible patients bore advanced solid tumors devoid of tumor-infiltrating lymphocytes.

Specimen: PBMCs, collected after low-dose radiotherapy plus immunotherapy. The chain links TRBV7-9 to TRBJ2-7; D gene uncertain. The origin of this receptor is a male donor with prostate cancer. CDR3: CASSLAGSEQYF. The CDR3 DNA is TGTGCCAGCAGCTTAGCAGGTAGCGAGCAGTACTTC.